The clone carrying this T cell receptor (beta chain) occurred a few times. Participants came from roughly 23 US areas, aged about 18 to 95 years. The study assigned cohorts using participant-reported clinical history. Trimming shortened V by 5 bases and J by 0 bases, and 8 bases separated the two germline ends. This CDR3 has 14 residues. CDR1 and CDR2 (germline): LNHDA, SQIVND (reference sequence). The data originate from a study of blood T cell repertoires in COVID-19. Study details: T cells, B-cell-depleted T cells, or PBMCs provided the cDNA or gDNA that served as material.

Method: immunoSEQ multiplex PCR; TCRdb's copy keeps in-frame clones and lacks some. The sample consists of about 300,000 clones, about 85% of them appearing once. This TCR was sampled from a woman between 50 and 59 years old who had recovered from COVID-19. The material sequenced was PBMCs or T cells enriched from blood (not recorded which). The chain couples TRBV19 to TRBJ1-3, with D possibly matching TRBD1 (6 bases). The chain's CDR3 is CASSQGFSGNTIYF. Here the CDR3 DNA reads TGTGCCAGTAGTCAGGGGTTCTCTGGAAACACCATATATTTT.